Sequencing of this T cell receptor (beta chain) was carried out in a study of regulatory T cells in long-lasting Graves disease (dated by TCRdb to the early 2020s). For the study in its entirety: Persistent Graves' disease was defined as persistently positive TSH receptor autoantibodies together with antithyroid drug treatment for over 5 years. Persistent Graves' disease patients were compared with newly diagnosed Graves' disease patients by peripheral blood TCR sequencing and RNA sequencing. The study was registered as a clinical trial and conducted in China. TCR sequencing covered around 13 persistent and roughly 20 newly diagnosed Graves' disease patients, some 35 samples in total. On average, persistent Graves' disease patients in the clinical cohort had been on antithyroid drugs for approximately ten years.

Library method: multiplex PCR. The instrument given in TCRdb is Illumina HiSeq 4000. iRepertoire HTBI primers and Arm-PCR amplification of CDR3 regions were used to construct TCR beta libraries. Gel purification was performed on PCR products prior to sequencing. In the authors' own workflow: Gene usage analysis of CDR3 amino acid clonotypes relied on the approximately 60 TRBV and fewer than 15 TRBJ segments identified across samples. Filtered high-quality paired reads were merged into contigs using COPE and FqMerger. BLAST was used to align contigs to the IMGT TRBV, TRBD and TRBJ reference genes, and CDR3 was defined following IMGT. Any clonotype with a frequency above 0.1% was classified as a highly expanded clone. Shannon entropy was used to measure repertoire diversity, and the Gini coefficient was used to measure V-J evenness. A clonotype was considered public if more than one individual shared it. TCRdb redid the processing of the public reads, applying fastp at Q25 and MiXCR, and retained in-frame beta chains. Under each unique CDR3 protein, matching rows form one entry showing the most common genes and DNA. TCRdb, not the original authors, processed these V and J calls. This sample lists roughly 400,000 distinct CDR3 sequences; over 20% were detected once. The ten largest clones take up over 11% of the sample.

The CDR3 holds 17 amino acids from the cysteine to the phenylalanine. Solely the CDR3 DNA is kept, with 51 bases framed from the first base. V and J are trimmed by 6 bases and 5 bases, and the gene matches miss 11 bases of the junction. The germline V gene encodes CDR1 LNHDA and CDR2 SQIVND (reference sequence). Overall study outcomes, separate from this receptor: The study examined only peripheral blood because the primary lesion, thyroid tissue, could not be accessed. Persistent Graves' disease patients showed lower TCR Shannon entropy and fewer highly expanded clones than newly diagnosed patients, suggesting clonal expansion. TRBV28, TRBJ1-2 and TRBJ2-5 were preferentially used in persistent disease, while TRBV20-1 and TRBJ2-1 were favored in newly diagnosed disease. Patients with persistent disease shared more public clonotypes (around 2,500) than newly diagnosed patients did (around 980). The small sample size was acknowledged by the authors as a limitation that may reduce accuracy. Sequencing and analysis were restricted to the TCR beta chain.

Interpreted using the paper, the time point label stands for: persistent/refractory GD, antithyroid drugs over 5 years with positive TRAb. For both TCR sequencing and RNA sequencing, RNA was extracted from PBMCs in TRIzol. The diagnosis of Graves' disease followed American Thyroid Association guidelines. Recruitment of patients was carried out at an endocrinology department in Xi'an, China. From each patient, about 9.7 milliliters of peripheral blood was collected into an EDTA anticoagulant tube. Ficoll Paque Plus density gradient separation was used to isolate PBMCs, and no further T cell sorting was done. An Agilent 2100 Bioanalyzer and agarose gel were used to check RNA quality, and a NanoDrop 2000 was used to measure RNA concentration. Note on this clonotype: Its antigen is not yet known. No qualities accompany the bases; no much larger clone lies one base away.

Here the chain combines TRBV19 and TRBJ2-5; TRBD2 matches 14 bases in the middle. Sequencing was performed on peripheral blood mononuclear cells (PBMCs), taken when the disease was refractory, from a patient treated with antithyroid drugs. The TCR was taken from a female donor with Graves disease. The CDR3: CASSQTGTSGSGETQYF. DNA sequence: TGTGCCAGTAGCCAAACCGGGACTAGCGGGAGTGGCGAGACCCAGTACTTC.